This record concerns one T cell receptor beta chain sequence. The sample originates from a study of shared T cell receptors in the human thymus. V was trimmed by 4 bases and J by 1 base, leaving 25 bases between them. The germline gives CDR1 MDHEN, CDR2 SYDVKM. The CDR3 sequence is 19 residues long. Repertoires were generated with immunoSEQ multiplex PCR, while TCRdb's copy carries only in-frame clones and drops some. The table includes about 730,000 clones, approximately 85% detected once. This sample was shared with a second study, whose subject was human thymus T cells.

The receptor was derived from a girl less than two years old with a congenital heart defect. The chain recombines TRBV28 with TRBJ1-2, with D unresolved. The sample taken for sequencing was thymocytes. CDR3: CASSSLPKGVLSGNYGYTF. DNA of the CDR3: TGTGCCAGCAGTTCCCTTCCGAAGGGAGTCCTGTCCGGTAACTATGGCTACACCTTC.